A selection of T cell receptor beta chains follows, all from one sample in a study of T-cell reconstitution after alpha-beta-depleted transplantation in children. A single record per CDR3 protein comes from TCRdb applying MiXCR to the PCR reads. This table has about 300,000 distinct CDR3 sequences, 6% to 10% appearing once. The material sequenced was peripheral blood, taken 360 days after TCRalphabeta/CD19-depleted stem cell transplant. The receptors were sampled from a female patient aged 2-9 years who had a stem cell transplant for Fanconi anemia, so the T cells may come from the graft donor. Each CDR3 is given with its conserved first and last residue. A D gene is named only where the DNA matches it firmly. Not all rows give a size; the values are once, few, many and, for expanded clones, a class.

TRBV28	once	TRBJ2-1	NA	TGTGCCATGGGCCCCGGGCTTAAGAGACCCCTCCCCAGTCAGCAGTTCTTC	CAMGPGLKRPLPSQQFF
TRBV28	many	TRBJ2-3	NA	TGTGCCAGCAGTCTATCGACAGTTTTCACAGATACGCAGTATTTT	CASSLSTVFTDTQYF
TRBV11-2	NA	TRBJ2-6	TRBD1	TGTGCCAGCAGTCCGTGGGGGGACAGGGGGATTACTGGGGCCAACGTCCTGACTTTC	CASSPWGDRGITGANVLTF
TRBV11-2	many	TRBJ2-2	TRBD1	TGTGCCAGCAACGACAGGGCCGGGGAGCTGTTTTTT	CASNDRAGELFF
TRBV9	many	TRBJ2-1	NA	TGTGCCAGCAGCGTAGCAAGGGCTTCTTACAATGAGCAGTTCTTC	CASSVARASYNEQFF
TRBV4-2	few	TRBJ1-2	NA	TGTGCCAGCAGCCAGCCCGGACAGAAACTCTATGGCTACACCTTC	CASSQPGQKLYGYTF
TRBV7-8	many	TRBJ2-1	TRBD2	TGTGCCAGCAGCGAGGGACTAGCGGGGAGCTCCTACAATGAGCAGTTCTTC	CASSEGLAGSSYNEQFF
TRBV30	once	TRBJ1-1	NA	TGTGCCTGGAGTGTTCTTGCCCGGGGAACTGAAGCTTTCTTT	CAWSVLARGTEAFF
TRBV29-1	many	TRBJ2-1	NA	TGCAGCGTTGAAGATCGGAAGGTGGTGTACAATGAGCAGTTCTTC	CSVEDRKVVYNEQFF
TRBV9	many	TRBJ2-5	TRBD2	TGTGCCAGCAGCCTCGGACTAGCGGGGGGGCCCTTGGAAGAGACCCAGTACTTC	CASSLGLAGGPLEETQYF
TRBV7-8	NA	TRBJ2-2	TRBD1	TGTGCCAGGGTGACAGGGTTAAACACCGGGGAGCTGTTTTTT	CARVTGLNTGELFF
TRBV19	few	TRBJ1-5	NA	TGTGCCAGTAATCCCATGGTGGCAGGTAATCAGCCCCAGCATTTT	CASNPMVAGNQPQHF
TRBV30	many	TRBJ1-3	NA	TGTGCCTGGAGCGAGTACTCTGGAAACACCATATATTTT	CAWSEYSGNTIYF
TRBV7-3	few	TRBJ2-3	NA	TGTGCCAGCAGCTCCAACACGCTAGCAGATACGCAGTATTTT	CASSSNTLADTQYF
TRBV5-6	many	TRBJ2-2	NA	TGTGCCAGCAGCCTCCCTAGCAGCGGGGAGCTGTTTTTT	CASSLPSSGELFF
TRBV7-9	few	TRBJ2-5	TRBD2	TGTGCCAGCAGCTCGGGACTAGCGGTATTAGAGACCCAGTACTTC	CASSSGLAVLETQYF
TRBV24-1	few	TRBJ2-2	NA	TGTGCCACCAGTGATTTGCTGGGTTTCGGGGAGCTGTTTTTT	CATSDLLGFGELFF
TRBV7-8	many	TRBJ1-5	NA	TGTGCCAGCAGCAAACTGGATAGCAATCAGCCCCAGCATTTT	CASSKLDSNQPQHF
TRBV5-1	NA	TRBJ1-2	NA	TGCGCCAGCAGCTTGGGCGGGCCTAACTATGGCTACACCTTC	CASSLGGPNYGYTF
TRBV28	many	TRBJ1-5	NA	TGTGCCAGCAGTCGGACAGTTTTTAGCAATCAGCCCCAGCATTTT	CASSRTVFSNQPQHF
TRBV20-1	once	TRBJ1-6	NA	TGCAGTGCTAGAAGGGTAGTGGGGACTAATTCACCCCTCCACTTT	CSARRVVGTNSPLHF
TRBV3-1	many	TRBJ2-2	TRBD2	TGTGCCAGCGGTCGACCTAGCGGGGGGAGTATCGGGGAGCTGTTTTTT	CASGRPSGGSIGELFF
TRBV5-1	NA	TRBJ2-5	TRBD2	TGCGCCAGCAGCTTGCCTCCCCGGACTAGCGGAAACCAAGAGACCCAGTACTTC	CASSLPPRTSGNQETQYF
TRBV28	few	TRBJ2-2	TRBD1	TGTGCCAGCAGCTTTCGGGACAGGGGGCTTACCGGGGAGCTGTTTTTT	CASSFRDRGLTGELFF
TRBV7-8	NA	TRBJ2-1	TRBD2	TGTGCCAGCAGCTTAGTTCCTAGCGGGGTTAGCTCCTACAATGAGCAGTTCTTC	CASSLVPSGVSSYNEQFF
TRBV10-3	many	TRBJ2-4	NA	TGTGCCATCAGTGAGTCGAAGTTTTTAGCCAAAAACATTCAGTACTTC	CAISESKFLAKNIQYF
TRBV20-1	many	TRBJ2-5	NA	TGCAGTGCTAGAGATCCCCTGCCTGCCCTAGAGACCCAGTACTTC	CSARDPLPALETQYF
TRBV5-1	few	TRBJ2-3	NA	TGCGCCAGCAGCTTGGTGGGGGGACTCAGCACAGATACGCAGTATTTT	CASSLVGGLSTDTQYF
TRBV5-1	many	TRBJ2-7	NA	TGCGCCAGCAGCCTGGGGGGGCTAAGGGAGCAGTACTTC	CASSLGGLREQYF
TRBV5-1	many	TRBJ2-3	NA	TGCGCCAGCAGCTTGGGGGGCACAGATACGCAGTATTTT	CASSLGGTDTQYF
TRBV5-5	NA	TRBJ2-1	NA	TGTGCCAGCAGCTTGGTTGGGCTACCCAATGAGCAGTTCTTC	CASSLVGLPNEQFF
TRBV29-1	many	TRBJ1-1	TRBD1	TGCGGGGCCGACAGGGCCACTGAAGCTTTCTTT	CGADRATEAFF
TRBV18	NA	TRBJ2-7	NA	TGTGCCAGCTCACCGCGGCCGGAGGGTGAGCAGTACTTC	CASSPRPEGEQYF
TRBV9	NA	TRBJ1-3	NA	TGTGCCAGCAGCGAATCCTCGGGGGCTACAGGAAACACCATATATTTT	CASSESSGATGNTIYF
TRBV5-4	few	TRBJ2-1	TRBD2	TGTGCCAGCAGCTTGGGGGGCGGGAGCGCGTACAATGAGCAGTTCTTC	CASSLGGGSAYNEQFF
TRBV7-8	NA	TRBJ1-5	NA	TGTGCCAGCAGCTTAGAGGGTGTCCAGCATTTT	CASSLEGVQHF
TRBV5-1	many	TRBJ2-3	TRBD1	TGCGCCAGCAGCTTCCGACAGGGAGTAGATACGCAGTATTTT	CASSFRQGVDTQYF
TRBV9	many	TRBJ1-2	NA	TGTGCCAGCAGCGCAGGTGGCAGCCACTATGGCTACACCTTC	CASSAGGSHYGYTF
TRBV12-3/TRBV12-4	many	TRBJ1-1	NA	TGTGCCAGCAGTTTAGAGCGGGGTGAAGCTTTCTTT	CASSLERGEAFF
TRBV5-1	many	TRBJ2-1	NA	TGCGCCAGCAGCTCCAATAAAATCTCCTACAATGAGCAGTTCTTC	CASSSNKISYNEQFF
TRBV7-7	many	TRBJ2-1	TRBD2	TGTGCTAGCAGCTTAGGGGAATTGCGGGGGGCCTCCAATGAGCAGTTCTTC	CASSLGELRGASNEQFF
TRBV6-1	NA	TRBJ2-7	TRBD2	TGTGCCAGCATCCCACGGGGGGGCCTTTACGAGCAGTACTTC	CASIPRGGLYEQYF
TRBV5-1	many	TRBJ2-1	TRBD1	TGCGCCAGCAGCTCTACACCCGGACAGGGGGCTTCGAAGTTC	CASSSTPGQGASKF
TRBV5-1	many	TRBJ1-3	NA	TGCGCCAGCAGCTTGGGGCCTCCTGGAAACACCATATATTTT	CASSLGPPGNTIYF
TRBV11-2	NA	TRBJ1-2	NA	TGTGCCAGCAGTTACGTCGGGAATGGCTACACCTTC	CASSYVGNGYTF